The source of this T cell receptor beta chain is a study of T cells in localized non-small cell lung cancer. Findings and limits, study-wide: Across samples, adjacent lung featured a median roughly 60 of the top 100 tumor clones. Because sequencing included only one region (of the tumor), heterogeneity remains possible. A higher density of T cells in blood coincided with extended overall survival. Uninvolved adjacent lung showed higher T cell clonality than tumor.

Produced via immunoSEQ multiplex PCR; TCRdb's table is partial and in-frame only. The repertoire includes approximately 28,000 clones, about 80% of them detected once, and roughly 4.8% sits in the top ten. As concerns this clone: The antigen is undetermined.

This clonotype originated in a man between 40 and 75 years old with stage III lung adenocarcinoma. Material: peripheral blood mononuclear cells, obtained before any cancer treatment.

In DNA, the CDR3 is TGTGCCAGCAGTTCCTGGGACAGGGGGACGAATCCAGATGAAAAACTGTTTTTT. The encoded protein is CASSSWDRGTNPDEKLFF. This chain links TRBV28 with TRBJ1-4; TRBD1 matches 11 bases. There are 18 residues in the CDR3. With 4 bases clipped from V and 6 bases from J, the junction kept 13 bases outside the gene matches. Germline CDR1 is MDHEN and CDR2 is SYDVKM.